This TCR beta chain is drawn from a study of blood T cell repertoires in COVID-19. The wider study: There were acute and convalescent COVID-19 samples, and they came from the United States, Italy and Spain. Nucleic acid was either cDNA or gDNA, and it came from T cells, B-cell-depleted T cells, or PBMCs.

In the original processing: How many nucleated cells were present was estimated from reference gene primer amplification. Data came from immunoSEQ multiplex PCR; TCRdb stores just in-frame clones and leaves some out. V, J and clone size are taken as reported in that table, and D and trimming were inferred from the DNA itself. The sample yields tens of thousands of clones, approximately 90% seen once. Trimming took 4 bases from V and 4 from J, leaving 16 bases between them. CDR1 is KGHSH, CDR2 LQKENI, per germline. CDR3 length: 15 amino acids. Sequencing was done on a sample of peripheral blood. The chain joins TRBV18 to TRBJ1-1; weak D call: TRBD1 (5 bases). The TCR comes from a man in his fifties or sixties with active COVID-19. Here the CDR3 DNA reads TGTGCCAGCTCACTCCCGGTAGGGGAAGGCACTGAAGCTTTCTTT. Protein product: CASSLPVGEGTEAFF. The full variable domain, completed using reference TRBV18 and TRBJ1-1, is NAGVMQNPRHLVRRRGQEARLRCSPMKGHSHVYWYRQLPEEGLKFMVYLQKENIIDESGMPKERFSAEFPKEGPSILRIQQVVRGDSAAYFCASSLPVGEGTEAFFGQGTRLTVV.